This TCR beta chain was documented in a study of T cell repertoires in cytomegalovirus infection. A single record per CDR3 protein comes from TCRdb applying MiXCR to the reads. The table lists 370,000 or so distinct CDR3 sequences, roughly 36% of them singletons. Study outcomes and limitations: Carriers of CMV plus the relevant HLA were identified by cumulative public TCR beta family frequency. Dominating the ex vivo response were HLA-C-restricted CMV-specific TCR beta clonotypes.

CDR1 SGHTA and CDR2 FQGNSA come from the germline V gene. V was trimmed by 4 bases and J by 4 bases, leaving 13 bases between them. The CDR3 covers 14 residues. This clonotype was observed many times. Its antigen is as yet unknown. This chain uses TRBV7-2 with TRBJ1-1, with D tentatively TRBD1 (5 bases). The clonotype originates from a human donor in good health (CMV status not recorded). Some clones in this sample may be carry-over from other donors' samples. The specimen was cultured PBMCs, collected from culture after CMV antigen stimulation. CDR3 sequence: CASSSEPGGTEAFF. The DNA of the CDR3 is TGTGCCAGCAGCTCTGAACCGGGGGGCACTGAAGCTTTCTTT.